This is a list of T cell receptor beta chains from one sample in a study of blood T cells in healthy people across ages. TCRdb reanalysed the 5' RACE reads using MiXCR and keeps one entry per CDR3 protein. The sample has about 1.7 million distinct CDR3 sequences, 28% seen once; the top ten hold roughly 8%. The sequenced sample was blood. These receptors all come from a woman aged 30 to 39 in good health. The CDR3 runs from the conserved cysteine through the conserved F or W. The order of the fields is J gene, D gene, V gene, clone size, CDR3 protein, CDR3 DNA. The D gene is left open where the match is weak. The size entry is marked missing in some rows and otherwise reads once, few, many or a size class.

j_call: TRBJ2-7
d_call: .
v_call: TRBV21-1
clone_size: few
cdr3_aa: CASSKWLSGAYEQYF
cdr3_nt: TGTGCCAGCAGCAAGTGGTTGAGCGGAGCTTACGAGCAGTACTTC

j_call: TRBJ2-1
d_call: TRBD2
v_call: TRBV14
clone_size: .
cdr3_aa: CASSQGLAGGSSYNEQFF
cdr3_nt: TGTGCCAGCAGCCAAGGGTTAGCGGGAGGCAGCTCCTACAATGAGCAGTTCTTC

j_call: TRBJ2-7
d_call: .
v_call: TRBV29-1
clone_size: few
cdr3_aa: CSVDVGATYEQYF
cdr3_nt: TGCAGCGTTGATGTTGGGGCCACCTACGAGCAGTACTTC

j_call: TRBJ2-7
d_call: .
v_call: TRBV20-1
clone_size: many
cdr3_aa: CSAPTNSYEQYF
cdr3_nt: TGCAGTGCTCCGACTAATTCCTACGAGCAGTACTTC

j_call: TRBJ2-1
d_call: TRBD2
v_call: TRBV20-1
clone_size: .
cdr3_aa: CSASGGGRNEQFF
cdr3_nt: TGCAGTGCTAGCGGGGGGGGAAGGAATGAGCAGTTCTTC

j_call: TRBJ2-7
d_call: .
v_call: TRBV14
clone_size: many
cdr3_aa: CASSHTGKSYEQYF
cdr3_nt: TGTGCCAGCAGCCACACAGGGAAGAGCTACGAGCAGTACTTC

j_call: TRBJ2-7
d_call: TRBD1
v_call: TRBV6-5
clone_size: many
cdr3_aa: CASMGQFTYEQYF
cdr3_nt: TGTGCCAGCATGGGACAGTTTACCTACGAGCAGTACTTC

j_call: TRBJ2-1
d_call: TRBD2
v_call: TRBV5-1
clone_size: many
cdr3_aa: CASSRSGGAGNEQFF
cdr3_nt: TGCGCCAGCAGCCGTAGCGGGGGGGCTGGAAATGAGCAGTTCTTC

j_call: TRBJ2-1
d_call: TRBD2
v_call: TRBV12-3/TRBV12-4
clone_size: .
cdr3_aa: CASRPQRGSYNEQFF
cdr3_nt: TGTGCCAGCCGCCCGCAGCGGGGGTCCTACAATGAGCAGTTCTTC

j_call: TRBJ2-7
d_call: TRBD2
v_call: TRBV12-3/TRBV12-4
clone_size: many
cdr3_aa: CASSPGTSGATYEQYF
cdr3_nt: TGTGCCAGCAGTCCCGGGACTAGCGGGGCCACCTACGAGCAGTACTTC

j_call: TRBJ1-5
d_call: .
v_call: TRBV5-1
clone_size: .
cdr3_aa: CASSPTPGSNQPQHF
cdr3_nt: TGCGCCAGCAGCCCGACGCCGGGGAGCAATCAGCCCCAGCATTTT

j_call: TRBJ2-3
d_call: TRBD2
v_call: TRBV11-2
clone_size: .
cdr3_aa: CASSFSGVHTDTQYF
cdr3_nt: TGTGCCAGCAGCTTTAGCGGGGTCCACACAGATACGCAGTATTTT

j_call: TRBJ2-1
d_call: .
v_call: TRBV3-1
clone_size: few
cdr3_aa: CASSHVAALSYNEQFF
cdr3_nt: TGTGCCAGCAGCCACGTAGCGGCCTTATCCTACAATGAGCAGTTCTTC

j_call: TRBJ2-7
d_call: .
v_call: TRBV6-1
clone_size: .
cdr3_aa: CASSESGWATNEQYF
cdr3_nt: TGTGCCAGCAGTGAGTCTGGTTGGGCGACCAATGAGCAGTACTTC

j_call: TRBJ2-5
d_call: TRBD2
v_call: TRBV20-1
clone_size: .
cdr3_aa: CSASGRRGNQKTQYF
cdr3_nt: TGCAGTGCTAGCGGGAGGCGTGGAAATCAAAAGACCCAGTACTTC

j_call: TRBJ2-7
d_call: .
v_call: TRBV2
clone_size: few
cdr3_aa: CASGRVFNEQYF
cdr3_nt: TGTGCCAGCGGTCGCGTTTTCAACGAGCAGTACTTC

j_call: TRBJ2-3
d_call: .
v_call: TRBV20-1
clone_size: .
cdr3_aa: CSAKWGGGPDTQYF
cdr3_nt: TGCAGTGCCAAATGGGGGGGGGGCCCAGATACGCAGTATTTT

j_call: TRBJ2-5
d_call: .
v_call: TRBV10-3
clone_size: .
cdr3_aa: CVISELRGETQYF
cdr3_nt: TGCGTCATCAGTGAGCTGAGGGGGGAGACCCAGTACTTC

j_call: TRBJ2-7
d_call: .
v_call: TRBV18
clone_size: many
cdr3_aa: CASSPLAGGSSYEQYF
cdr3_nt: TGTGCCAGCTCGCCACTGGCCGGTGGGAGCTCCTACGAGCAGTACTTC

j_call: TRBJ1-2
d_call: TRBD1
v_call: TRBV7-9
clone_size: .
cdr3_aa: CSSSPPTGNYGYTF
cdr3_nt: TGTTCCAGCAGCCCACCGACAGGGAACTATGGCTACACCTTC

j_call: TRBJ2-3
d_call: TRBD1
v_call: TRBV29-1
clone_size: few
cdr3_aa: CSVDEGQGTDTQYF
cdr3_nt: TGCAGCGTTGACGAAGGACAGGGCACAGATACGCAGTATTTT

j_call: TRBJ1-1
d_call: .
v_call: TRBV10-3
clone_size: few
cdr3_aa: CATSGLGLNTEAFF
cdr3_nt: TGTGCCACCAGCGGGTTAGGATTGAACACTGAAGCTTTCTTT

j_call: TRBJ2-7
d_call: .
v_call: TRBV6-2/TRBV6-3
clone_size: many
cdr3_aa: CASSYLDASYEQYF
cdr3_nt: TGTGCCAGCAGTTACCTGGACGCATCCTACGAGCAGTACTTC

j_call: TRBJ2-7
d_call: TRBD2
v_call: TRBV20-1
clone_size: few
cdr3_aa: CSARDWREPTYEQYF
cdr3_nt: TGCAGTGCTAGAGATTGGCGGGAGCCCACCTACGAGCAGTACTTC

j_call: TRBJ1-1
d_call: .
v_call: TRBV3-1
clone_size: .
cdr3_aa: CASSPTAGRGTEAFF
cdr3_nt: TGTGCCAGCAGCCCAACCGCCGGGAGGGGTACTGAAGCTTTCTTT

j_call: TRBJ2-6
d_call: TRBD1
v_call: TRBV12-3/TRBV12-4
clone_size: .
cdr3_aa: CASTLSPGQALSGANVLTF
cdr3_nt: TGTGCCAGCACCCTAAGCCCCGGACAGGCACTCTCTGGGGCCAACGTCCTGACTTTC

j_call: TRBJ1-2
d_call: .
v_call: TRBV19
clone_size: few
cdr3_aa: CASSDWRGANYGYTF
cdr3_nt: TGTGCCAGTAGCGATTGGAGAGGGGCTAACTATGGCTACACCTTC

j_call: TRBJ2-7
d_call: .
v_call: TRBV29-1
clone_size: .
cdr3_aa: CSVLPQGKVYERYF
cdr3_nt: TGCAGCGTGCTCCCTCAAGGGAAGGTCTACGAGCGGTACTTC

j_call: TRBJ2-4
d_call: .
v_call: TRBV28
clone_size: once
cdr3_aa: CASSGQQVDIQYF
cdr3_nt: TGTGCCAGCAGTGGGCAACAGGTGGACATTCAGTACTTC

j_call: TRBJ2-3
d_call: .
v_call: TRBV10-3
clone_size: many
cdr3_aa: CAISYRGTDTQYF
cdr3_nt: TGTGCCATCAGTTACAGGGGCACAGATACGCAGTATTTT

j_call: TRBJ2-5
d_call: TRBD2
v_call: TRBV12-3/TRBV12-4
clone_size: .
cdr3_aa: CASARPTSGRALGTQYF
cdr3_nt: TGTGCCAGCGCTAGACCGACTAGCGGGAGGGCCCTCGGGACCCAGTACTTC

j_call: TRBJ2-1
d_call: .
v_call: TRBV20-1
clone_size: once
cdr3_aa: CSARDLLPHNEQFF
cdr3_nt: TGCAGTGCTAGAGATCTACTACCTCACAATGAGCAGTTCTTC

j_call: TRBJ2-1
d_call: .
v_call: TRBV12-3/TRBV12-4
clone_size: few
cdr3_aa: CASSRTRSVYNEQFF
cdr3_nt: TGTGCCAGCAGTCGGACACGGTCGGTGTACAATGAGCAGTTCTTC

j_call: TRBJ2-1
d_call: .
v_call: TRBV9
clone_size: .
cdr3_aa: CASSASSNEQFF
cdr3_nt: TGTGCCAGCAGCGCCTCCTCCAATGAGCAGTTCTTC

j_call: TRBJ2-1
d_call: .
v_call: TRBV7-2
clone_size: few
cdr3_aa: CASSLVWADEQFF
cdr3_nt: TGTGCCAGCAGCTTAGTGTGGGCCGACGAGCAGTTCTTC

j_call: TRBJ2-1
d_call: TRBD2
v_call: TRBV29-1
clone_size: .
cdr3_aa: CSVHSGTSGSYYEQFF
cdr3_nt: TGCAGCGTCCACTCCGGGACTAGCGGGAGTTACTATGAGCAGTTCTTC

j_call: TRBJ2-7
d_call: TRBD1
v_call: TRBV27
clone_size: .
cdr3_aa: CANYGQGGEQYF
cdr3_nt: TGTGCCAACTACGGACAGGGGGGCGAGCAGTACTTC

j_call: TRBJ2-7
d_call: .
v_call: TRBV18
clone_size: once
cdr3_aa: CASSPSASLRYEQYF
cdr3_nt: TGTGCCAGCTCACCGTCAGCGAGTTTGCGCTACGAGCAGTACTTC

j_call: TRBJ1-6
d_call: .
v_call: TRBV20-1
clone_size: .
cdr3_aa: CSAREGLGVGSSSHNSPLHF
cdr3_nt: TGCAGTGCTAGAGAGGGGCTTGGGGTGGGGTCGAGTTCCCATAATTCACCCCTCCACTTT

j_call: TRBJ2-3
d_call: TRBD2
v_call: TRBV2
clone_size: .
cdr3_aa: CASTHRGGADTQYF
cdr3_nt: TGTGCCAGCACCCATCGGGGAGGGGCAGATACGCAGTATTTT

j_call: TRBJ2-1
d_call: .
v_call: TRBV10-3
clone_size: few
cdr3_aa: CAISGVGLNNEQFF
cdr3_nt: TGTGCCATCAGTGGGGTCGGACTAAACAATGAGCAGTTCTTC

j_call: TRBJ2-5
d_call: TRBD2
v_call: TRBV7-2
clone_size: few
cdr3_aa: CASSPPGLAGALQETQYF
cdr3_nt: TGTGCCAGCAGCCCACCGGGACTAGCGGGAGCCCTCCAAGAGACCCAGTACTTC

j_call: TRBJ1-4
d_call: .
v_call: TRBV6-4
clone_size: .
cdr3_aa: CARPQEANEKLFF
cdr3_nt: TGTGCCAGGCCCCAGGAGGCTAATGAGAAACTGTTTTTT

j_call: TRBJ2-5
d_call: .
v_call: TRBV7-6
clone_size: many
cdr3_aa: CASSLSSRETQYF
cdr3_nt: TGTGCCAGCAGCTTATCAAGCAGGGAGACCCAGTACTTC

j_call: TRBJ2-2
d_call: .
v_call: TRBV11-2
clone_size: .
cdr3_aa: CAGRGRANTGELFF
cdr3_nt: TGTGCTGGTAGGGGACGCGCGAACACCGGGGAGCTGTTTTTT

j_call: TRBJ1-1
d_call: .
v_call: TRBV12-3/TRBV12-4
clone_size: once
cdr3_aa: CASSNWTVTEAFF
cdr3_nt: TGTGCCAGCAGTAATTGGACTGTAACTGAAGCTTTCTTT

j_call: TRBJ2-1
d_call: .
v_call: TRBV29-1
clone_size: few
cdr3_aa: CSVGPAEQFF
cdr3_nt: TGCAGCGTTGGACCGGCGGAGCAGTTCTTC

j_call: TRBJ2-7
d_call: .
v_call: TRBV5-1
clone_size: .
cdr3_aa: CASSLSLDPYEQYF
cdr3_nt: TGCGCCAGCAGCTTGAGTTTAGACCCCTACGAGCAGTACTTC

j_call: TRBJ2-7
d_call: .
v_call: TRBV7-9
clone_size: .
cdr3_aa: CASSLGGIQAEHLEQYF
cdr3_nt: TGTGCCAGCAGCTTAGGCGGAATTCAAGCGGAGCATCTCGAGCAGTACTTC